A selection of T cell receptor beta chains follows, all from one sample in a study of OX40 agonist ivuxolimab in advanced cancers. Libraries were prepared by immunoSEQ multiplex PCR; TCRdb keeps only in-frame clonotypes and omits some of them. The table includes some 76,000 clones, more than 75% detected once. This sample comprised CD4+ or CD8+ T cells sorted from blood, obtained in a trial of the OX40 agonist ivuxolimab. Receptors originate from an adult with an advanced solid tumor such as melanoma, head and neck, liver or kidney cancer. The CDR3 runs from the conserved cysteine through the conserved F or W. Each record gives: V gene, clone size, J gene, D gene, CDR3 protein, CDR3 DNA. D genes are given only for firm matches. Only some rows state a clone size, as once, few, many or a class for expanded clones.

TRBV4-1	few	TRBJ1-5	TRBD1	CASTPTGQGIGQPQHF	TGCGCCAGCACCCCTACTGGACAGGGAATCGGACAGCCCCAGCATTTT
TRBV6-1	-	TRBJ1-2	-	CASTPEQGSYGYTF	TGTGCCAGCACCCCGGAACAGGGATCCTATGGCTACACCTTC
TRBV6-6	-	TRBJ2-1	-	CASSSDGWNEQFF	TGTGCCAGCAGTTCGGACGGATGGAATGAGCAGTTCTTC
TRBV21-1	-	TRBJ1-1	-	CASSKRQGVPRGWHTEAFF	TGTGCCAGCAGCAAAAGGCAGGGGGTACCTCGGGGTTGGCACACTGAAGCTTTCTTT
TRBV27	once	TRBJ2-1	TRBD2	CASSLSQGTAGGGAYNEQFF	TGTGCCAGCAGTTTATCTCAAGGTACAGCGGGAGGAGGCGCCTACAATGAGCAGTTCTTC
TRBV4-3	-	TRBJ1-2	TRBD1	CASSQATGEGYGYTF	TGCGCCAGCAGCCAGGCGACAGGGGAGGGCTATGGCTACACCTTC
TRBV30	-	TRBJ1-2	TRBD1	CAWSETGASFNGYTF	TGTGCCTGGAGCGAGACAGGGGCCTCCTTTAATGGCTACACCTTC
TRBV29-1	-	TRBJ2-7	TRBD1	CSARRDSYEQYF	TGCAGCGCCCGTCGGGACAGCTACGAGCAGTACTTC
TRBV2	-	TRBJ2-1	-	CASSVSEGEQFF	TGTGCCAGCAGTGTGAGCGAGGGTGAGCAGTTCTTC
TRBV7-9	-	TRBJ2-5	TRBD1	CASRRQGETQYF	TGTGCCAGCAGGAGACAGGGAGAGACCCAGTACTTC
TRBV29-1	-	TRBJ1-2	-	CSAARSDGYTF	TGCAGCGCCGCTCGGTCGGATGGCTACACCTTC
TRBV28	-	TRBJ1-1	-	CASSTSGGTEAFF	TGTGCCAGCAGTACTAGCGGGGGAACTGAAGCTTTCTTT
TRBV7-9	-	TRBJ2-5	-	CASISLLGSQYF	TGTGCCAGCATCTCCTTACTAGGGTCCCAGTACTTC
TRBV6-1	-	TRBJ1-5	TRBD1	CASSEKPGGIHQPQHF	TGTGCCAGCAGTGAAAAGCCAGGGGGGATACATCAGCCCCAGCATTTT
TRBV10-3	-	TRBJ1-1	TRBD1	CAISGQGDTEAFF	TGTGCCATCAGCGGACAGGGAGACACTGAAGCTTTCTTT
TRBV9	-	TRBJ1-2	-	CASSPSTDGYTF	TGTGCCAGCAGCCCCTCAACGGATGGCTACACCTTC
TRBV2	-	TRBJ2-3	-	CASIPTDTQYF	TGTGCCAGCATTCCCACAGATACGCAGTATTTT
TRBV9	-	TRBJ2-3	-	CASSVEQEETDTQYF	TGTGCCAGCAGCGTAGAACAGGAGGAGACAGATACGCAGTATTTT
TRBV5-1	-	TRBJ2-7	-	CASSRAGLDEQYF	TGCGCCAGCAGCCGGGCGGGACTGGATGAGCAGTACTTC
TRBV7-2	once	TRBJ2-1	-	CASSLATGVGNEQFF	TGTGCCAGCAGCTTGGCTACGGGAGTTGGGAATGAGCAGTTCTTC
TRBV19	-	TRBJ2-6	TRBD2	CASSIRGVGANVLTF	TGTGCCAGTAGTATTCGGGGGGTTGGGGCCAACGTCCTGACTTTC
TRBV29-1	-	TRBJ2-5	TRBD2	CSVVGGRQETQYF	TGCAGCGTTGTCGGGGGGAGGCAAGAGACCCAGTACTTC
TRBV5-1	-	TRBJ2-2	TRBD2	CASSLLAAPANTGELFF	TGCGCCAGCAGCTTGCTAGCGGCTCCCGCGAACACCGGGGAGCTGTTTTTT
TRBV6-1	once	TRBJ1-5	-	CASSEISGTNQPQHF	TGTGCCAGCAGTGAAATTTCAGGGACTAATCAGCCCCAGCATTTT
TRBV19	-	TRBJ2-1	TRBD2	CASSLWTSGMNNEQFF	TGTGCCAGTAGTTTGTGGACTAGCGGGATGAACAATGAGCAGTTCTTC
TRBV5-1	once	TRBJ2-2	-	CASSFTQVAGELFF	TGCGCCAGCAGCTTTACCCAGGTAGCCGGGGAGCTGTTTTTT
TRBV9	-	TRBJ1-3	-	CASSTTQGLGNTIYF	TGTGCCAGCAGCACCACCCAGGGGTTGGGAAACACCATATATTTT